This is a list of T cell receptor beta chains from one sample in a study of CD8 T cells in Susac syndrome. MiXCR, applied by TCRdb to the immunoSEQ multiplex PCR reads, yields one record per CDR3 protein. The sample comprises 190,000 or so distinct CDR3 sequences, roughly 96% of which are singletons, and roughly 0.088% rests with the top ten. The source material was CD4+ T cells from PBMCs. The receptors were sampled from a human donor with multiple sclerosis. Both conserved end residues are part of each CDR3. D genes are given only for firm matches. A row's size may be missing; if present it is once, few, many or a size class.

abundance | j_gene | d_gene | v_gene | CDR3aa | CDR3nt
- | TRBJ2-2 | - | TRBV7-8 | CASSLGLARGELFF | TGTGCCAGCAGCTTAGGGCTAGCGCGCGGGGAGCTGTTTTTT
- | TRBJ2-5 | - | TRBV20-1 | CSVRRAEETQYF | TGCAGTGTCCGAAGGGCGGAAGAGACCCAGTACTTC
- | TRBJ1-5 | - | TRBV2 | CASSVLSNQPQHF | TGTGCCAGCTCGGTGCTTAGCAATCAGCCCCAGCATTTT
once | TRBJ2-1 | TRBD2 | TRBV20-1 | CSARGRSGPYNEQFF | TGCAGTGCTAGAGGTCGTAGCGGGCCGTACAATGAGCAGTTCTTC
- | TRBJ2-7 | TRBD2 | TRBV29-1 | CSVSGRGNSYEQYF | TGCAGCGTTTCCGGGCGGGGGAACTCCTACGAGCAGTACTTC
- | TRBJ2-2 | TRBD2 | TRBV3-1 | CASSSSGRRGELFF | TGTGCCAGCAGCTCTAGCGGGAGGAGGGGGGAGCTGTTTTTT
- | TRBJ2-3 | - | TRBV12-3/TRBV12-4 | CASSRDSDTQYF | TGTGCCAGCAGTCGGGACTCAGATACGCAGTATTTT
- | TRBJ1-2 | - | TRBV20-1 | CSARDPLWAGVMVGYTF | TGCAGTGCTAGAGATCCGCTTTGGGCAGGGGTTATGGTTGGCTACACCTTC
- | TRBJ2-1 | TRBD1 | TRBV20-1 | CSAPRGQSSYNEQFF | TGCAGTGCTCCCAGGGGGCAGAGCTCCTACAATGAGCAGTTCTTC
- | TRBJ2-5 | TRBD2 | TRBV3-1 | CASSPGTSGAETQYF | TGTGCCAGCAGCCCAGGGACTAGCGGGGCGGAGACCCAGTACTTC
- | TRBJ1-4 | - | TRBV29-1 | CSVGWGEKLFF | TGCAGCGTTGGCTGGGGTGAAAAACTGTTTTTT
once | TRBJ2-3 | - | TRBV20-1 | CSARVSGYTDTQYF | TGCAGTGCTAGAGTTAGCGGCTACACAGATACGCAGTATTTT
few | TRBJ2-7 | - | TRBV25-1 | CASSETYEQYF | TGTGCCAGCAGTGAAACCTACGAGCAGTACTTC
once | TRBJ2-3 | - | TRBV30 | CAWGSTADTQYF | TGTGCCTGGGGAAGTACCGCAGATACGCAGTATTTT
- | TRBJ2-2 | - | TRBV29-1 | CSHKGPINGELFF | TGCAGCCATAAGGGACCGATCAACGGGGAGCTGTTTTTT
- | TRBJ1-1 | - | TRBV11-2 | CASSLGRMNTEAFF | TGTGCCAGCAGCTTAGGCCGTATGAACACTGAAGCTTTCTTT
- | TRBJ2-3 | - | TRBV7-9 | CASSPRKVVPWADTQYF | TGTGCCAGCAGCCCTAGAAAGGTCGTCCCCTGGGCAGATACGCAGTATTTT
- | TRBJ2-5 | - | TRBV5-1 | CASSLGRQSEETQYF | TGCGCCAGCAGCTTGGGCCGACAGTCCGAAGAGACCCAGTACTTC
once | TRBJ1-1 | TRBD1 | TRBV27 | CASSRYRQGPSTEAFF | TGTGCCAGCAGTCGGTACCGACAGGGCCCGAGCACTGAAGCTTTCTTT
- | TRBJ2-1 | - | TRBV7-9 | CASVTGSSSYNEQFF | TGTGCCAGCGTCACGGGCAGCAGCTCCTACAATGAGCAGTTCTTC
- | TRBJ2-5 | TRBD1 | TRBV7-8 | CASRGQGEETQYF | TGTGCCAGCAGGGGACAGGGGGAAGAGACCCAGTACTTC
- | TRBJ2-7 | - | TRBV20-1 | CSARAPRGRYEQYF | TGCAGTGCTAGAGCCCCTAGAGGGAGGTACGAGCAGTACTTC
- | TRBJ2-7 | - | TRBV27 | CASSPAPRDGFYEQYF | TGTGCCAGCAGTCCGGCCCCAAGGGACGGTTTCTACGAGCAGTACTTC
- | TRBJ2-6 | - | TRBV20-1 | CSARDPNGANVLTF | TGCAGTGCTAGAGATCCTAACGGGGCCAACGTCCTGACTTTC
- | TRBJ2-7 | TRBD2 | TRBV5-1 | CASSLERGGANEQYF | TGCGCCAGCAGCTTGGAGCGCGGGGGGGCCAACGAGCAGTACTTC
- | TRBJ2-3 | - | TRBV7-2 | CASSPNEGADTQYF | TGTGCCAGCAGCCCCAACGAGGGAGCAGATACGCAGTATTTT
- | TRBJ1-2 | TRBD1 | TRBV3-1 | CASSQKTGFYGYTF | TGTGCCAGCAGCCAGAAGACAGGGTTCTATGGCTACACCTTC
- | TRBJ1-1 | - | TRBV3-1 | CATQEGLGDWAFF | TGTGCCACCCAGGAGGGTTTGGGAGATTGGGCTTTCTTT
- | TRBJ2-3 | - | TRBV4-2 | CASSQDHNTDTQYF | TGTGCCAGCAGCCAAGATCACAACACAGATACGCAGTATTTT
- | TRBJ2-4 | TRBD2 | TRBV4-2 | CASSQAVTSGSLAKNIQYF | TGTGCCAGCAGCCAAGCAGTCACTAGCGGCTCCTTAGCCAAAAACATTCAGTACTTC
- | TRBJ2-7 | - | TRBV29-1 | CSVALQVRSYEQYF | TGCAGCGTTGCTCTTCAAGTTCGCTCCTACGAGCAGTACTTC
- | TRBJ2-1 | TRBD2 | TRBV24-1 | CATSEMGLAGGSYNEQFF | TGTGCCACCAGCGAAATGGGACTAGCGGGAGGTTCCTACAATGAGCAGTTCTTC
once | TRBJ2-3 | - | TRBV27 | CASSPLPLGHAPTSPSTDTQYF | TGTGCCAGCAGTCCCCTGCCCCTGGGACACGCCCCAACTAGTCCTAGCACAGATACGCAGTATTTT
- | TRBJ2-7 | - | TRBV6-5 | CASSYGGADEQYF | TGTGCCAGCAGTTACGGGGGGGCAGACGAGCAGTACTTC
once | TRBJ1-2 | TRBD1 | TRBV20-1 | CSAPRTGMYYGYTF | TGCAGTGCTCCTCGGACAGGGATGTACTATGGCTACACCTTC
- | TRBJ1-2 | - | TRBV3-1 | CASSQDSRGNYGYTF | TGTGCCAGCAGCCAAGACTCAAGGGGCAACTATGGCTACACCTTC
- | TRBJ2-3 | TRBD2 | TRBV20-1 | CSARTPAGGDTQYF | TGCAGTGCTAGGACCCCAGCGGGAGGGGATACGCAGTATTTT